This entry concerns a single TCR beta chain. V was pared by 1 base and J by 6 bases, with 15 bases between. Germline V gene lookup returns CDR1 MGHRA and CDR2 YSYEKL. This CDR3 is 15 amino acids long. The data originate from a study of blood T cell repertoires in COVID-19. Study information: Specimens from acute and convalescent COVID-19 originated in the United States, Italy and Spain. The cDNA or gDNA used as material had been derived from T cells, B-cell-depleted T cells, or PBMCs.

In the source study's methods: Amplified reference gene primers provided the basis for estimating nucleated cell counts. This table comes from immunoSEQ multiplex PCR, and its TCRdb copy is limited to in-frame clones, with some not included. V and J calls and clone size are those listed in that table; D and trimming were worked out from the DNA. This sample carries about 100,000 clones, roughly 84% of them seen once, and the ten largest clones take roughly 7.4%. Material: peripheral blood. This TCR was recovered from a man aged 25-40 years in a cohort sampled during active COVID-19. The chain recombines TRBV4-1 with TRBJ1-2; D remains ambiguous. The CDR3 sequence is CASSQGLDWRNGYTF. The CDR3 DNA follows: TGCGCCAGCAGCCAAGGGTTGGACTGGAGGAATGGCTACACCTTC.